The clone carrying this TCR beta chain was recorded once. J lost 1 base, V lost 3 bases, and 9 bases had no gene match. The CDR3 has 18 residues. Germline V CDR1 and CDR2: KGHSH, LQKENI. These data originate in a study of OX40 agonist ivuxolimab in advanced cancers. The table came from immunoSEQ multiplex PCR; TCRdb's copy has only in-frame clones and leaves some out. Of 20,000 to 25,000 clones detected, 84% appear once; the ten largest clones hold roughly 16%. The receptor comes from an adult with an advanced solid tumor such as melanoma, head and neck, liver or kidney cancer. The rearrangement links TRBV18 to TRBJ2-3; 11 bases agree with TRBD2. Sequencing was performed on CD4+ or CD8+ T cells sorted from blood, taken in a trial of the OX40 agonist ivuxolimab. The CDR3 DNA sequence: TGTGCCAGCTCACCCGGGACTAGCGGCCTGATTGGCACAGATACGCAGTATTTT. Protein sequence: CASSPGTSGLIGTDTQYF.